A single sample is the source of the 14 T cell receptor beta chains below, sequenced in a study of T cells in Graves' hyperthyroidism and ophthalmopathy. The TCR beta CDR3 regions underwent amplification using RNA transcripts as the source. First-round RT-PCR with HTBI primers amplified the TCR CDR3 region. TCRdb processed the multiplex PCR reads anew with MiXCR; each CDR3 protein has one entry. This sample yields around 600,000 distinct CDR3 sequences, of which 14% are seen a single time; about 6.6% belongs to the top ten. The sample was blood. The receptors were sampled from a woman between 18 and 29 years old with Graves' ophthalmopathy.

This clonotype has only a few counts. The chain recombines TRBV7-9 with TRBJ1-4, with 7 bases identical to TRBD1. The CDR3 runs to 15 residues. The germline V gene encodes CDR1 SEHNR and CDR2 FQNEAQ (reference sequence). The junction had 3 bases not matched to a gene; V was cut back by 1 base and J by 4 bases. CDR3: CASSLGRQGNEKLFF. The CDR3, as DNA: TGTGCCAGCAGCTTAGGGAGACAGGGTAATGAAAAACTGTTTTTT.

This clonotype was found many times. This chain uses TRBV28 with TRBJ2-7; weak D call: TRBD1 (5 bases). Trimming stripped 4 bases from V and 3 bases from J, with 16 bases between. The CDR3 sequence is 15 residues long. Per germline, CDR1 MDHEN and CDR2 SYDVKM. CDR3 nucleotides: TGTGCCAGCAGTTATCTTAGGAAACAGGACTACGAGCAGTACTTC. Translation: CASSYLRKQDYEQYF.

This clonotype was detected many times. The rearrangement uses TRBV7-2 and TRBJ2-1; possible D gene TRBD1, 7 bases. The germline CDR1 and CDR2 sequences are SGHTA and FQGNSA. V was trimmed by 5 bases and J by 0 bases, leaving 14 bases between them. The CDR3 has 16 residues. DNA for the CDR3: TGTGCCAGCAGCATCCAGCAGGGGGGCTCCTACAATGAGCAGTTCTTC. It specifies CASSIQQGGSYNEQFF. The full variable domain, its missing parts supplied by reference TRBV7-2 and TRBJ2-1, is GAGVSQSPSNKVTEKGKDVELRCDPISGHTALYWYRQSLGQGLEFLIYFQGNSAPDKSGLPSDRFSAERTGGSVSTLTIQRTQQEDSAVYLCASSIQQGGSYNEQFFGPGTRLTVL.

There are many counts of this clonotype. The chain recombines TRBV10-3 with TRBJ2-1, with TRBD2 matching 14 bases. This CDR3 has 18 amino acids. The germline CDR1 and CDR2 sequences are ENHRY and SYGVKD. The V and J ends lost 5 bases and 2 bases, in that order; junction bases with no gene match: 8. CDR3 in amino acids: CAISPGTSGRGAYNEQFF. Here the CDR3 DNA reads TGTGCCATCAGTCCCGGGACTAGCGGGAGAGGGGCCTACAATGAGCAGTTCTTC.

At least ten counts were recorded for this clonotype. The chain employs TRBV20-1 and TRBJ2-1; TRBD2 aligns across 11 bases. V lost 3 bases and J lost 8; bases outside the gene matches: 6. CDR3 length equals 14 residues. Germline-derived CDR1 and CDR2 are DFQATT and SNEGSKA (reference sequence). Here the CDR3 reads CSASMPSGRHEQFF. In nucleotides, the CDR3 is TGCAGTGCTAGTATGCCTAGCGGGAGGCATGAGCAGTTCTTC.

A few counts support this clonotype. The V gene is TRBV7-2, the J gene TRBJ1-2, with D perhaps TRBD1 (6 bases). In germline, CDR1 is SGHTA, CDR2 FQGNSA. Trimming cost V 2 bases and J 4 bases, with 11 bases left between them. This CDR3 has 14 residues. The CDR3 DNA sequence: TGTGCCAGCAGCTTAAGTCGACAGGTCTATGGCTACACCTTC. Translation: CASSLSRQVYGYTF.

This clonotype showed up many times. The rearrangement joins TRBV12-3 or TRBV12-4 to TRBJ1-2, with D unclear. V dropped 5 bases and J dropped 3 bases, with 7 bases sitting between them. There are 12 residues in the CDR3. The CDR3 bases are TGTGCCAGCAGTAGGACCGACTATGGCTACACCTTC. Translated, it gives CASSRTDYGYTF.

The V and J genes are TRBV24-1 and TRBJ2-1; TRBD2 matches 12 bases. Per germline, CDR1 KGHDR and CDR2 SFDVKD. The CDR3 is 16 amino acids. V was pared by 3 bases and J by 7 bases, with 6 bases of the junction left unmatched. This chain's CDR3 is CATSDLLAGGANEQFF. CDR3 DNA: TGTGCCACCAGTGATCTCCTAGCGGGAGGGGCAAATGAGCAGTTCTTC.

CDR3 DNA sequence: TGTGCCAGCAGGGGGACAGCCACCGATTTCCTTAACTATGGCTACACCTTC. Translated: CASRGTATDFLNYGYTF. V and J are TRBV12-3 or TRBV12-4 and TRBJ1-2, with 7 bases matching TRBD1. This CDR3 is 17 amino acids long. The V gene end was trimmed by 6 bases and the J gene end by 1 base; junction bases not matched to a gene: 14.

The CDR3 here is CASSVGTGLNEQFF. The CDR3 nucleotides are TGTGCCAGCAGCGTAGGGACAGGGCTCAATGAGCAGTTCTTC. The chain links TRBV9 to TRBJ2-1; 8 positions match TRBD1. This CDR3 has 14 amino acids. Looked up from germline, CDR1 is SGDLS and CDR2 is YYNGEE. V lost 0 bases, J lost 6 bases, and 2 bases stayed unmatched.

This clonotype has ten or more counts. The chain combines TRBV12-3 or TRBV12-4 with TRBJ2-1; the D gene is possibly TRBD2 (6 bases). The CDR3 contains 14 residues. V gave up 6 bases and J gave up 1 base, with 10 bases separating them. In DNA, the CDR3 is TGTGCCAGCAGGAGGAGGGATTCCTACAATGAGCAGTTCTTC. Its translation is CASRRRDSYNEQFF.

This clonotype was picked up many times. CDR3 DNA sequence: TGTGCCAGCAGTGGGGACAGGGGGCGGAAGGGCTACACCTTC. This encodes CASSGDRGRKGYTF. The chain employs TRBV28 and TRBJ1-2, with TRBD1 identical over 12 bases. The trim removed 5 bases at V and 8 bases at J, leaving 6 bases unmatched. CDR3 length equals 14 residues. Per germline, CDR1 MDHEN and CDR2 SYDVKM.

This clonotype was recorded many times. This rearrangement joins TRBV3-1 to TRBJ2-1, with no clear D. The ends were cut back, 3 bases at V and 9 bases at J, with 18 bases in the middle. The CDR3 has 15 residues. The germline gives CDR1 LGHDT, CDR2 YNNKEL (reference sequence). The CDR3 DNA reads TGTGCCAGCAGCCACCCACAAGGGCTCGCGAGTGAGCAGTTCTTC. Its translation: CASSHPQGLASEQFF.

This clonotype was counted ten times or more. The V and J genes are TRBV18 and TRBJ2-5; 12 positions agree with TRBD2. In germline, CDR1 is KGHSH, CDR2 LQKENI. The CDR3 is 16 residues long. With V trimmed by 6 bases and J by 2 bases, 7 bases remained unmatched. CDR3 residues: CASSRRLAGDQETQYF. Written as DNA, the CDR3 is TGTGCCAGCTCTCGACGACTAGCGGGAGATCAAGAGACCCAGTACTTC.